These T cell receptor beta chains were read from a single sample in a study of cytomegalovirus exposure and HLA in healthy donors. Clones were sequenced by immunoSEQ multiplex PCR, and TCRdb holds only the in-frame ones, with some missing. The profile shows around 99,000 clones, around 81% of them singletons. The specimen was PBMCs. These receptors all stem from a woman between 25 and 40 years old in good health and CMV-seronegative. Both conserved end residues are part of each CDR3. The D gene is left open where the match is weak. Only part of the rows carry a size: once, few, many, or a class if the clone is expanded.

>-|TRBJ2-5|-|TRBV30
CAWSVRQLQETQYF
TGTGCCTGGAGTGTACGACAGCTGCAAGAGACCCAGTACTTC
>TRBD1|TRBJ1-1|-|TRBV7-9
CASRDRAMNTEAFF
TGTGCCAGCAGGGACAGGGCGATGAACACTGAAGCTTTCTTT
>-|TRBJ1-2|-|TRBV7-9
CASSLLGGQGNYGYTF
TGTGCCAGCAGCTTATTAGGAGGCCAGGGGAACTATGGCTACACCTTC
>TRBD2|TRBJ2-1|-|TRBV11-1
CASSQGLAGAYNEQFF
TGTGCCAGCAGCCAGGGACTAGCGGGAGCCTACAATGAGCAGTTCTTC
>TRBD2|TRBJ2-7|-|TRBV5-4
CASSLPGTSGSSYEQYF
TGTGCCAGCAGCTTGCCCGGGACTAGCGGGAGCTCCTACGAGCAGTACTTC
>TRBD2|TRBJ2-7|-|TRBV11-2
CASSLAQILSGSSYEQYF
TGTGCCAGCAGCTTAGCTCAAATCCTTAGCGGGAGCTCCTACGAGCAGTACTTC
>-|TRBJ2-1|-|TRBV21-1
CASSKKGTGNEQFF
TGTGCCAGCAGCAAAAAGGGGACAGGCAATGAGCAGTTCTTC
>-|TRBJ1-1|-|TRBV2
CARFYTRPGERNTEAFF
TGTGCCAGATTCTATACACGGCCGGGGGAGAGGAACACTGAAGCTTTCTTT
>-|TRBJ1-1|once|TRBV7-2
CASSPPVWNTEAFF
TGTGCCAGCAGCCCCCCGGTGTGGAACACTGAAGCTTTCTTT
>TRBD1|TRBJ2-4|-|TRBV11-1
CASSSTGSGNIQYF
TGTGCCAGCAGCTCGACAGGGTCTGGAAACATTCAGTACTTC
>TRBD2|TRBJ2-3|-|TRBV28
CASSNLAGGADTQYF
TGTGCCAGCAGCAATCTAGCGGGAGGTGCAGATACGCAGTATTTT
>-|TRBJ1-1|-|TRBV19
CASSIWRNTEAFF
TGTGCCAGTAGTATCTGGAGGAACACTGAAGCTTTCTTT
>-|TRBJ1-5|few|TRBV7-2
CASSPGLEYSNQPQHF
TGTGCCAGCAGCCCAGGGCTAGAATATAGCAATCAGCCCCAGCATTTT
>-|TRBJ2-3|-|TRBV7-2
CASSFGGDTQYF
TGTGCCAGCAGCTTTGGCGGGGATACGCAGTATTTT
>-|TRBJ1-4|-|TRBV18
CASSPEATNEKLFF
TGTGCCAGCTCACCAGAGGCAACTAATGAAAAACTGTTTTTT
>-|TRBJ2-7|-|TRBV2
CASRPGRGTYEQYF
TGTGCCAGCAGGCCGGGTCGGGGGACCTACGAGCAGTACTTC
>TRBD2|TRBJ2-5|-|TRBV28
CASSSRPSGTQETQYF
TGTGCCAGCAGTTCCCGTCCCAGCGGGACCCAAGAGACCCAGTACTTC
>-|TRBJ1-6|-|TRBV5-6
CASSLLGGNNSPLHF
TGTGCCAGCAGCTTGTTAGGGGGTAATAATTCACCCCTCCACTTT
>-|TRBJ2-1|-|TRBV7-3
CASSLTAGKAYNEQFF
TGTGCCAGCAGCTTAACGGCGGGCAAAGCCTACAATGAGCAGTTCTTC
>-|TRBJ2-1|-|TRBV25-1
CASSEYRGITYNEQFF
TGTGCCAGCAGTGAATATCGCGGGATAACATACAATGAGCAGTTCTTC
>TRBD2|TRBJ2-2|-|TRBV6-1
CASTPSGGTGELFF
TGTGCCAGCACCCCCTCGGGGGGTACCGGGGAGCTGTTTTTT
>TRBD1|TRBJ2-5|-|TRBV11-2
CASSFTGAKYQETQYF
TGTGCCAGCAGCTTTACAGGGGCGAAGTACCAAGAGACCCAGTACTTC
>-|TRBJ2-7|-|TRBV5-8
CASSLAGERYEQYF
TGTGCCAGCAGCTTGGCGGGGGAACGCTACGAGCAGTACTTC
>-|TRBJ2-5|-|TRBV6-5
CASSSREVQYF
TGTGCCAGCAGCTCCAGGGAGGTCCAGTACTTC
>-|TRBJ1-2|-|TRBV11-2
CASSPSRQEFNYGYTF
TGTGCCAGCAGCCCCTCTCGACAGGAGTTCAACTATGGCTACACCTTC
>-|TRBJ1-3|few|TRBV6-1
CASSEFTNTIYF
TGTGCCAGCAGTGAATTTACTAACACCATATATTTT
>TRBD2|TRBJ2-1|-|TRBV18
CASSQTSGSFYNEQFF
TGTGCCAGCTCACAAACTAGCGGGAGCTTCTACAATGAGCAGTTCTTC
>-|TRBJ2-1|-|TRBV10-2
CASSLRETYNEQFF
TGCGCCAGCAGTCTCCGGGAAACATACAATGAGCAGTTCTTC
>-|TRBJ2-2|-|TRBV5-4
CASSLVSGASTGELFF
TGTGCCAGCAGCTTGGTGTCGGGAGCGAGTACCGGGGAGCTGTTTTTT
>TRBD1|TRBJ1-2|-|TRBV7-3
CASSYYPVSTGDYGYTF
TGTGCCAGCAGCTATTACCCCGTGTCGACAGGGGACTATGGCTACACCTTC
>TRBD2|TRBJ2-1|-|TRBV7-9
CASSLGYGTSGNLYNEQFF
TGTGCCAGCAGCTTGGGGTACGGGACTAGCGGGAACCTCTACAATGAGCAGTTCTTC
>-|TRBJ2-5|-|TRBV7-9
CAAERNQETQYF
TGTGCCGCGGAGCGGAACCAAGAGACCCAGTACTTC
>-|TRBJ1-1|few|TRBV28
CASSLTEGDTEAFF
TGTGCCAGCAGTTTGACAGAAGGGGACACTGAAGCTTTCTTT
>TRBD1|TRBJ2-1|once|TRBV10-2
CASSGQGNEQFF
TGCGCCAGCAGCGGACAGGGGAATGAGCAGTTCTTC
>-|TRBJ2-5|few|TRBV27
CASSARAQETQYF
TGTGCCAGCAGTGCCAGGGCTCAAGAGACCCAGTACTTC
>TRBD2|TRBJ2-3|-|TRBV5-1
CASSLIAGGSTDTQYF
TGCGCCAGCAGCCTAATAGCGGGAGGGAGCACAGATACGCAGTATTTT
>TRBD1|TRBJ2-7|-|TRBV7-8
CASRSRQGPSYEQYF
TGTGCCAGCAGATCTAGACAGGGGCCGTCCTACGAGCAGTACTTC
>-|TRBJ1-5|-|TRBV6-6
CASSPTYSNQPQHF
TGTGCCAGCAGTCCAACATATAGCAATCAGCCCCAGCATTTT
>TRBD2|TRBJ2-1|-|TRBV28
CASSFPLEREGYNEQFF
TGTGCCAGCAGTTTCCCCCTCGAGCGGGAGGGCTACAATGAGCAGTTCTTC
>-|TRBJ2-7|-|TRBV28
CASSIPQTYEQYF
TGTGCCAGCAGTATTCCCCAAACCTACGAGCAGTACTTC
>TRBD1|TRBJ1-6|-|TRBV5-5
CASSYRDNRQGASYNSPLHF
TGTGCCAGCAGCTATCGAGACAATAGACAGGGAGCCTCCTATAATTCACCCCTCCACTTT
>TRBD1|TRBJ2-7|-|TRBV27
CASSSWDRRFYEQYF
TGTGCCAGCAGTTCCTGGGACAGGAGGTTCTACGAGCAGTACTTC
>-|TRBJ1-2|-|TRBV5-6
CASSRRPGHYYGYTF
TGTGCCAGCAGCCGTCGACCGGGACACTACTATGGCTACACCTTC
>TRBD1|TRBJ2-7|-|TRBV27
CASSSLGTGSYEQYF
TGTGCCAGCAGTTCGCTCGGGACAGGGTCCTACGAGCAGTACTTC
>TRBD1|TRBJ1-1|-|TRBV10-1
CASSEATGTRGAFF
TGCGCCAGCAGTGAGGCGACAGGGACCAGAGGAGCTTTCTTT
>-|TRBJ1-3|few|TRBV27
CASQSSGYGNTIYF
TGTGCCAGCCAAAGTTCGGGATATGGAAACACCATATATTTT
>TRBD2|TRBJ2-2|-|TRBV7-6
CASSPSIRLAGGPRWTGELFF
TGTGCCAGCAGCCCGTCAATTCGACTAGCGGGAGGGCCTAGGTGGACCGGGGAGCTGTTTTTT
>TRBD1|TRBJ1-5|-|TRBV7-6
CASSLTGNQPQHF
TGTGCCAGCAGCCTGACAGGGAATCAGCCCCAGCATTTT
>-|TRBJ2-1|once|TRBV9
CASSVRSGSSYNEQFF
TGTGCCAGTAGCGTACGTAGCGGCAGCTCCTACAATGAGCAGTTCTTC
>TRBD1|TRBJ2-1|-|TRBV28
CASRSATTGGFGNEQFF
TGTGCCAGCAGGTCCGCGACTACAGGGGGCTTCGGCAATGAGCAGTTCTTC
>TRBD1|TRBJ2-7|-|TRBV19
CASSAYYDRAEQYF
TGTGCCAGTAGTGCCTACTACGACAGGGCCGAGCAGTACTTC
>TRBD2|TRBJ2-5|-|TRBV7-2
CASSFPLASEAQYF
TGTGCCAGCAGCTTTCCACTAGCGAGTGAGGCCCAGTACTTC
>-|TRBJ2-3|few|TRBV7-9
CASSLPGSGTSTDTQYF
TGTGCCAGCAGCTTGCCTGGTAGCGGAACTAGCACAGATACGCAGTATTTT
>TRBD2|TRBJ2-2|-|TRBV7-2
CASSSSGKNTGELFF
TGTGCCAGCAGCTCTAGCGGGAAGAACACCGGGGAGCTGTTTTTT
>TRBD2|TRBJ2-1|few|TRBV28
CASSRLAGGREQFF
TGTGCCAGCAGCCGACTAGCGGGAGGGCGCGAGCAGTTCTTC
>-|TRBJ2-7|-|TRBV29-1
CSGIGQGGDEQYF
TGCAGCGGTATTGGGCAGGGTGGTGACGAGCAGTACTTC
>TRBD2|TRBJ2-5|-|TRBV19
CASSISGTSGSPGWETQYF
TGTGCCAGTAGTATATCCGGGACTAGCGGGAGCCCTGGTTGGGAGACCCAGTACTTC
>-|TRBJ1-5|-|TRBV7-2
CASSLGGANQPQHF
TGTGCCAGCAGCTTAGGCGGAGCCAATCAGCCCCAGCATTTT
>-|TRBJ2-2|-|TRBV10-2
CASSEGLNTGELFF
TGCGCCAGCAGTGAGGGACTGAACACCGGGGAGCTGTTTTTT
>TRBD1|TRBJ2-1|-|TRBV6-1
CASSDPTGGNEQFF
TGTGCCAGCAGTGATCCCACAGGGGGCAATGAGCAGTTCTTC